Detailed here is one TCR beta chain. This entry comes from a study of blood T cell repertoires in COVID-19. About the research overall: There were acute and convalescent COVID-19 samples, and they came from the United States, Italy and Spain. PBMCs, B-cell-depleted T cells, or T cells were the source of the cDNA or gDNA that made up the material.

In the source study's methods: By means of reference gene primer amplification, nucleated cell counts were estimated. TCRdb's copy holds only in-frame clones and misses some; the assay was immunoSEQ multiplex PCR. V, J and clone size are those of that table, while D and trimming were read from the DNA. The sample lists 100,000 to 150,000 clones; around 88% were seen once. The ends lost 4 bases at V and 6 bases at J; junction bases unmatched: 12. CDR1 is SEHNR and CDR2 is FQNEAQ in the germline V gene (reference sequence). The length of the CDR3 is 16 residues. The material sequenced was peripheral blood. The clonotype was recovered from an elderly man with active or convalescent COVID-19. The gene calls are TRBV7-9 and TRBJ2-3; 8 bases map to TRBD1. This CDR3 reads CASSSPGQARGDTQYF. The DNA of the CDR3 is TGTGCCAGCAGCTCTCCGGGACAGGCCCGAGGGGATACGCAGTATTTT.